The present entry profiles one T cell receptor (beta chain) with its context. The CDR3 is 16 residues long. Trimming stripped 4 bases from V and 0 bases from J, with 12 bases between. Per germline, CDR1 LGHNA and CDR2 YSLEER. The second PCR ran roughly 6 to 12 cycles with a sample-barcoded 5' primer and J-beta primers. Using its own MiXCR run on the 5' RACE reads, TCRdb lists one record per CDR3 protein. The sample shows some 800,000 distinct CDR3 sequences, approximately 25% of them seen only once. This record comes from a study of blood T cells in healthy people across ages. Donors were healthy Caucasian individuals from Russia aged about 6 to 90. Per sample, a minimum of 6.5 million PBMCs were isolated. These data also featured in a second study, about T cells of mothers and their children. From that second work: A few healthy Caucasian mothers, along with their six children, were the donors.

This TCR derives from a boy younger than 18 in good health. Sequenced: blood. The V and J genes are TRBV4-3 and TRBJ2-2, with D tentatively TRBD2 (6 bases). For the CDR3, the DNA is TGCGCCAGCAGCCGGGGGGTCGGAGCGAACACCGGGGAGCTGTTTTTT. It codes for CASSRGVGANTGELFF.